This T cell receptor beta chain appears in the sequencing data of a study of shared clonotypes between healthy human individuals. In the study overall: Samples came from a couple of female and three male donors aged 18 to 49.

CDR3 size: 16 residues. V lost 3 bases and J lost 0, with 13 bases in between. CDR1 is SGHDT, CDR2 YYEEEE, per germline. The authors split each subset's genomic DNA evenly across several immunoSEQ plates. Sequencing was performed with immunoSEQ multiplex PCR; in TCRdb, only in-frame clones are kept and a portion is missing. The data hold approximately 980,000 clones, with approximately 76% observed a single time. This clone was observed a few times. The rearrangement links TRBV5-6 to TRBJ2-1; the D gene is possibly TRBD1 (6 bases). The source is a man younger than 35 in good health. Sample: memory CD4+ T cells sorted from blood. The subset was: CD45RA-negative fraction. The DNA of the CDR3 is TGTGCCAGCAGCTGGGGAAACAGGGTCTCCTACAATGAGCAGTTCTTC. Translation gives CASSWGNRVSYNEQFF.